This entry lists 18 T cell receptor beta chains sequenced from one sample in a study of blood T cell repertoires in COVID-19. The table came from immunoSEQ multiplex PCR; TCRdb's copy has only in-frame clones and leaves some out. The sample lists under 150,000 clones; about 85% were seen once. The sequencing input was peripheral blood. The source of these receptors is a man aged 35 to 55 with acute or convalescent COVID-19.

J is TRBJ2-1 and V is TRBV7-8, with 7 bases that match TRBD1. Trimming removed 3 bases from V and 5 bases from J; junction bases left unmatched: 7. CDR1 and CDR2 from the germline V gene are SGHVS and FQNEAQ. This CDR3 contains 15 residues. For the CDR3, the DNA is TGTGCCAGCAGCTTGACAGGGTCCCTAGACAATGAGCAGTTCTTC. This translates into CASSLTGSLDNEQFF.

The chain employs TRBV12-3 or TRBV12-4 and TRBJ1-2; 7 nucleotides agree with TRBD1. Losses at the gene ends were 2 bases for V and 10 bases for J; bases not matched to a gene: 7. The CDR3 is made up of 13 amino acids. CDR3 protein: CASSLNRQGPYTF. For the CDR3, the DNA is TGTGCCAGCAGTTTAAACCGACAGGGACCCTACACCTTC.

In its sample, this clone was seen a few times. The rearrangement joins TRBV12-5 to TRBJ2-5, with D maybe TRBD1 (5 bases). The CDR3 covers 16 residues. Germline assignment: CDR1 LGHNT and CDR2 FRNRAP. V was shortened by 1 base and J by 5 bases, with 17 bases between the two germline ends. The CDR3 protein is CASGLEGAATRETQYF. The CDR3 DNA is TGTGCTAGTGGTTTGGAAGGGGCAGCGACAAGGGAGACCCAGTACTTC.

For the CDR3, the DNA is TGTGCCAGCAGCGACTACATGAACACTGAAGCTTTCTTT. Translating it yields CASSDYMNTEAFF. The chain couples TRBV12-3 or TRBV12-4 to TRBJ1-1; no clear D gene. CDR3 length: 13 amino acids. Trimming took 6 bases from V and 0 from J, leaving 8 bases between them.

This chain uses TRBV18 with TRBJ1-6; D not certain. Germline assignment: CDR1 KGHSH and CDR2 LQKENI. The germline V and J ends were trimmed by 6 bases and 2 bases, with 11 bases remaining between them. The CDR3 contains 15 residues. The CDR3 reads CASSSTVTYNSPLHF. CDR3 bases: TGTGCCAGCTCCAGTACAGTAACCTATAATTCACCCCTCCACTTT. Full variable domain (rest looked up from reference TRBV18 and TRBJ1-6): NAGVMQNPRHLVRRRGQEARLRCSPMKGHSHVYWYRQLPEEGLKFMVYLQKENIIDESGMPKERFSAEFPKEGPSILRIQQVVRGDSAAYFCASSSTVTYNSPLHFGNGTRLTVT.

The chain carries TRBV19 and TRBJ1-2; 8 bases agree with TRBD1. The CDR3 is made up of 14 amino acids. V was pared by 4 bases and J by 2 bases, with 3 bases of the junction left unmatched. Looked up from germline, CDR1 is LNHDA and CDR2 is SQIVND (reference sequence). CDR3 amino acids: CASSRQGNNYGYTF. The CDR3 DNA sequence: TGTGCCAGTAGTAGACAGGGGAACAACTATGGCTACACCTTC. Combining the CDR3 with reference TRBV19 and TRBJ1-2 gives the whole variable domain DGGITQSPKYLFRKEGQNVTLSCEQNLNHDAMYWYRQDPGQGLRLIYYSQIVNDFQKGDIAEGYSVSREKKESFPLTVTSAQKNPTAFYLCASSRQGNNYGYTFGSGTRLTVV.

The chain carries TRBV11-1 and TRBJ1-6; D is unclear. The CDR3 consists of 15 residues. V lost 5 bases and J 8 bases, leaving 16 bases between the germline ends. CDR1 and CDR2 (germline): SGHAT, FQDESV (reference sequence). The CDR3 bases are TGTGCCAGCAGCACCGTTTCGGTTCTGGATTCACCCCTCCACTTT. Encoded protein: CASSTVSVLDSPLHF.

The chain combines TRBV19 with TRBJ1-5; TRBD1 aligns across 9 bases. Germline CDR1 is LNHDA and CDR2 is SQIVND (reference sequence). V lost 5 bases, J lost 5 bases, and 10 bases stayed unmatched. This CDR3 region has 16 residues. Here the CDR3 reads CASSPPPGQGYQPQHF. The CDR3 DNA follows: TGTGCCAGTAGTCCCCCCCCGGGACAGGGCTATCAGCCCCAGCATTTT.

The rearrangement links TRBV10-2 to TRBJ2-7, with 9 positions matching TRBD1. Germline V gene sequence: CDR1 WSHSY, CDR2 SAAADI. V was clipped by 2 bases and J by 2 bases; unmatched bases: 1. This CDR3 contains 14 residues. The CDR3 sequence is CASSETGGPYEQYF. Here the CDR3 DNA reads TGCGCCAGCAGTGAGACAGGGGGCCCCTACGAGCAGTACTTC.

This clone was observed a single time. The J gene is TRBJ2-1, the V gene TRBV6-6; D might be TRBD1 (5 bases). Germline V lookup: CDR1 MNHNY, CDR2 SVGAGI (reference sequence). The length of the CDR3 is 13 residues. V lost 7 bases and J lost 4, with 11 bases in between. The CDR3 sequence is CASTKDTYNEQFF. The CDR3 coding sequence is TGTGCCAGCACCAAGGACACATACAATGAGCAGTTCTTC.

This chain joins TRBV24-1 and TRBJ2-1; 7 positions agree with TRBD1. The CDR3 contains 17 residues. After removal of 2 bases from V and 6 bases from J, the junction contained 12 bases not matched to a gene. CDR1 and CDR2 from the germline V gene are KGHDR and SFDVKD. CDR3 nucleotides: TGTGCCACCAGTGATTCTGACAGGGCCCATTTGGCCAATGAGCAGTTCTTC. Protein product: CATSDSDRAHLANEQFF.

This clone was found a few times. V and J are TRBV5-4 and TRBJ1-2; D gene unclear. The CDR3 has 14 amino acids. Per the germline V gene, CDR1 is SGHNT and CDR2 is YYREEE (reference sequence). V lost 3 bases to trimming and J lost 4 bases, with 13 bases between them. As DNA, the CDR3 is TGTGCCAGCAGCTCCCAGTCAGGTGGCTATGGCTACACCTTC. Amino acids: CASSSQSGGYGYTF. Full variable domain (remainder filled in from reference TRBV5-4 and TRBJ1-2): ETGVTQSPTHLIKTRGQQVTLRCSSQSGHNTVSWYQQALGQGPQFIFQYYREEENGRGNFPPRFSGLQFPNYSSELNVNALELDDSALYLCASSSQSGGYGYTFGSGTRLTVV.

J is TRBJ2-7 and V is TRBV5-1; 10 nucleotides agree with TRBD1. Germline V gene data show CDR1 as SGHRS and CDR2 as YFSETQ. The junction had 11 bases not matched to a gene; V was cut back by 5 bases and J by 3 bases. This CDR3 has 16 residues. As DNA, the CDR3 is TGCGCCAGCAGGCGAGGAGCCGGGACAGGGGTCTACGAGCAGTACTTC. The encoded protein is CASRRGAGTGVYEQYF.

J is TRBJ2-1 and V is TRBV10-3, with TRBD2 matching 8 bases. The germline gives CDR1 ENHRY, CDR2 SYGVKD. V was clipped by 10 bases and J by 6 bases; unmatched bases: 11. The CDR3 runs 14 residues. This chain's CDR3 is CATGGTSRVNEQFF. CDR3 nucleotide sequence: TGTGCCACCGGGGGGACTAGTCGGGTCAATGAGCAGTTCTTC.

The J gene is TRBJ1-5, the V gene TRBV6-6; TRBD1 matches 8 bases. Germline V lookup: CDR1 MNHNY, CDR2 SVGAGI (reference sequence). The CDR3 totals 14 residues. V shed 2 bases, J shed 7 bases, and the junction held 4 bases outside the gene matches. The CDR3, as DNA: TGTGCCAGCAGTTACGGACAGGGCAGGCAGCCCCAGCATTTT. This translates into CASSYGQGRQPQHF.

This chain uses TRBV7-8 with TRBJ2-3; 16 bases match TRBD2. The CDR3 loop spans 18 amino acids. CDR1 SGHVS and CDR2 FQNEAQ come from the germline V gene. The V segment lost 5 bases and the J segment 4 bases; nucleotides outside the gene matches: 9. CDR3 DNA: TGTGCCAGCAGCACTTACCTGGGACTAGCGGGGGGGCCAGATACGCAGTATTTT. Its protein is CASSTYLGLAGGPDTQYF. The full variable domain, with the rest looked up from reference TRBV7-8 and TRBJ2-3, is GAGVSQSPRYKVAKRGQDVALRCDPISGHVSLFWYQQALGQGPEFLTYFQNEAQLDKSGLPSDRFFAERPEGSVSTLKIQRTQQEDSAVYLCASSTYLGLAGGPDTQYFGPGTRLTVL.

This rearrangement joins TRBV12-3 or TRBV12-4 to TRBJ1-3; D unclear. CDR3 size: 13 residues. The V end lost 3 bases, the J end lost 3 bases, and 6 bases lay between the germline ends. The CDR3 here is CASSFVVGNTIYF. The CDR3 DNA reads TGTGCCAGCAGTTTTGTAGTTGGAAACACCATATATTTT.

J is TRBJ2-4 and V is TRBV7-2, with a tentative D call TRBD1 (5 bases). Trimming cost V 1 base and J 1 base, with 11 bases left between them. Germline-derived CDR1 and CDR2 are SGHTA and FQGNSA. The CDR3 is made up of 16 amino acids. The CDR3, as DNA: TGTGCCAGCAGCTTAGAGGGGTTTCGGGCCAAAAACATTCAGTACTTC. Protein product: CASSLEGFRAKNIQYF.